The rows below give T cell receptor beta chains drawn from one sample of a study of T cells in localized non-small cell lung cancer. Sequencing used immunoSEQ multiplex PCR; TCRdb keeps in-frame clones, though not all of them. The table includes some 130,000 clones, around 90% detected once. The specimen was peripheral blood, collected before any cancer treatment. All receptors come from a female donor at least 60 years old with stage I lung adenocarcinoma. CDR3s include the opening cysteine and the closing phenylalanine or tryptophan. Fields, in order: J gene, clone size, D gene, V gene, CDR3 DNA, CDR3 protein. A D gene is named only where the DNA matches it firmly. For some rows the clone size is stated as once, few or many, or as a class when expanded; others skip it.

J: TRBJ1-1
size: -
D: TRBD1
V: TRBV19
DNA: TGTGCCAGTATCGAACCGGGACAGATGAACACTGAAGCTTTCTTT
CDR3: CASIEPGQMNTEAFF

J: TRBJ1-3
size: -
D: -
V: TRBV5-6
DNA: TGTGCCAGCAGCCAAACAGGTCTTGGTGGAAACACCATATATTTT
CDR3: CASSQTGLGGNTIYF

J: TRBJ2-7
size: -
D: TRBD2
V: TRBV5-1
DNA: TGCGCCAGCAGCCTGGTTACTAGCGGGAACTACGAGCAGTACTTC
CDR3: CASSLVTSGNYEQYF

J: TRBJ2-5
size: -
D: -
V: TRBV7-8
DNA: TGTGCCAGCAGCTTAGTCGAGGGCGGGATAAAGACCCAGTACTTC
CDR3: CASSLVEGGIKTQYF

J: TRBJ1-2
size: -
D: -
V: TRBV19
DNA: TGTGCCACCGACAGCTATGGCTACACCTTC
CDR3: CATDSYGYTF

J: TRBJ2-1
size: -
D: TRBD2
V: TRBV28
DNA: TGTGCCAGCAGTTTTTCGGTGTTCCGGCTAGCGGGAGTAAGGCCCTACAATGAGCAGTTCTTC
CDR3: CASSFSVFRLAGVRPYNEQFF

J: TRBJ2-7
size: -
D: -
V: TRBV9
DNA: TGTGCCAGCAGCCCCCAGACAGGTAACAGCTACGAGCAGTACTTC
CDR3: CASSPQTGNSYEQYF

J: TRBJ1-1
size: -
D: -
V: TRBV9
DNA: TGTGCCAGCAGTAAAGGTGGGGTGCACACTGAAGCTTTCTTT
CDR3: CASSKGGVHTEAFF

J: TRBJ2-2
size: -
D: -
V: TRBV15
DNA: TGTGCCACCAGCAGAGAGGGACTGACTAACACCGGGGAGCTGTTTTTT
CDR3: CATSREGLTNTGELFF

J: TRBJ1-5
size: -
D: -
V: TRBV6-5
DNA: TGTGCCAGCAGCCGCGATGCCAGGCAGCCCCAGCATTTT
CDR3: CASSRDARQPQHF

J: TRBJ2-6
size: -
D: -
V: TRBV5-6
DNA: TGTGCCAGCAGCTTGCCCGGGACTGGGGCCAACGTCCTGACTTTC
CDR3: CASSLPGTGANVLTF

J: TRBJ2-7
size: -
D: -
V: TRBV5-1
DNA: TGCGCCAGCAGCTTGTTTCCGCCACAGGGCCTTAGCTCCTACGAGCAGTACTTC
CDR3: CASSLFPPQGLSSYEQYF

J: TRBJ2-7
size: -
D: -
V: TRBV14
DNA: TGTGCCAGCAGCCTACTACCGGAAAGGAACTACGAGCAGTACTTC
CDR3: CASSLLPERNYEQYF

J: TRBJ2-2
size: -
D: TRBD1
V: TRBV19
DNA: TGTGCCAGTAAAACCGGGACAGCGTACACCGGGGAGCTGTTTTTT
CDR3: CASKTGTAYTGELFF

J: TRBJ2-3
size: once
D: -
V: TRBV25-1
DNA: TGTGCCAGCAGGTCGGACAAACGAAGCACAGATACGCAGTATTTT
CDR3: CASRSDKRSTDTQYF

J: TRBJ1-5
size: -
D: TRBD1
V: TRBV2
DNA: TGTGCCAGCAGTTGGGGGACAGGGAGGGATCAGCCCCAGCATTTT
CDR3: CASSWGTGRDQPQHF

J: TRBJ2-3
size: -
D: -
V: TRBV4-1
DNA: TGCGCCAGCAGCCCATTCCGGACAGTGACAGATACGCAGTATTTT
CDR3: CASSPFRTVTDTQYF

J: TRBJ1-1
size: -
D: TRBD1
V: TRBV7-9
DNA: TGTGCCAGCAGCCCAGAAACAGGGGTGAACACTGAAGCTTTCTTT
CDR3: CASSPETGVNTEAFF

J: TRBJ2-5
size: -
D: TRBD2
V: TRBV28
DNA: TGTGCCAGCCATAAGCGGGATAGCGAGACCCAGTACTTC
CDR3: CASHKRDSETQYF

J: TRBJ2-1
size: -
D: -
V: TRBV7-9
DNA: TGTGCCAGCAGCTCCGGCTCACTAGGAGGGGATGAGCAGTTCTTC
CDR3: CASSSGSLGGDEQFF

J: TRBJ2-2
size: -
D: -
V: TRBV7-6
DNA: TGTGCCAGCAGCTTAGTAGCGGGTAGGGGGGCGAACACCGGGGAGCTGTTTTTT
CDR3: CASSLVAGRGANTGELFF

J: TRBJ2-3
size: -
D: TRBD1
V: TRBV5-5
DNA: TGTGCCAGCAGAACCGGGACAGGGGGCTTCAGCACAGATACGCAGTATTTT
CDR3: CASRTGTGGFSTDTQYF

J: TRBJ2-1
size: -
D: -
V: TRBV5-1
DNA: TGCGCCAGCAGCTTGGGGGAGAGCTCCTACAATGAGCAGTTCTTC
CDR3: CASSLGESSYNEQFF

J: TRBJ1-4
size: -
D: -
V: TRBV5-1
DNA: TGCGCCAGCAGCTTTACCACCGCCTCATCCGGGACACCTAATGAAAAACTGTTTTTT
CDR3: CASSFTTASSGTPNEKLFF

J: TRBJ1-1
size: -
D: -
V: TRBV19
DNA: TGTGCCAGTAGTATAGGAAATGTGGAGGGCACTGAAGCTTTCTTT
CDR3: CASSIGNVEGTEAFF

J: TRBJ2-1
size: -
D: -
V: TRBV10-3
DNA: TGTGCCATCAGTGCGAGTCTGGGCTCCTACAATGAGCAGTTCTTC
CDR3: CAISASLGSYNEQFF

J: TRBJ2-2
size: -
D: -
V: TRBV29-1
DNA: TGCAGCGTGGCCCAGGGACAAGTCACCGGGGAGCTGTTTTTT
CDR3: CSVAQGQVTGELFF

J: TRBJ2-7
size: -
D: TRBD2
V: TRBV6-4
DNA: TGTGCCAGCAGTGATGTTGCGGGAGGCTACGAGCAGTACTTC
CDR3: CASSDVAGGYEQYF

J: TRBJ1-1
size: -
D: -
V: TRBV10-3
DNA: TGTGCCATCAGTGTTGGCAGAGAGAACACTGAAGCTTTCTTT
CDR3: CAISVGRENTEAFF

J: TRBJ1-5
size: -
D: -
V: TRBV6-6
DNA: TGTGCCAGCTGCGAGTCTCGAAATCAGCCCCAGCATTTT
CDR3: CASCESRNQPQHF

J: TRBJ2-1
size: -
D: -
V: TRBV7-2
DNA: TGTGCCAGCAGCCCTAGACTAGACGAGCAGTTCTTC
CDR3: CASSPRLDEQFF

J: TRBJ2-7
size: -
D: TRBD1
V: TRBV2
DNA: TGTGCCAGCAACCGGGACAGGGGGCTCTACGAGCAGTACTTC
CDR3: CASNRDRGLYEQYF

J: TRBJ2-2
size: -
D: -
V: TRBV27
DNA: TGTGCCAGCAGTTTAATGGCACCCTCGAGGACCGGGGAGCTGTTTTTT
CDR3: CASSLMAPSRTGELFF

J: TRBJ2-7
size: -
D: TRBD1
V: TRBV18
DNA: TGTGCCAGCTCACTGGGACAGGTAATCTCCTACGAGCAGTACTTC
CDR3: CASSLGQVISYEQYF

J: TRBJ1-1
size: -
D: TRBD1
V: TRBV11-3
DNA: TGTGCCAGCAGCTTAGGCAAGGGGGACAGGGGGCGTTTCAGTGGCACTGAAGCTTTCTTT
CDR3: CASSLGKGDRGRFSGTEAFF

J: TRBJ1-2
size: -
D: -
V: TRBV7-8
DNA: TGTGCCAGCAGCTTATATACGAATGGCTACACCTTC
CDR3: CASSLYTNGYTF

J: TRBJ2-7
size: once
D: -
V: TRBV5-1
DNA: TGCGCCAGCAGCTCACAGGAGGGATACGCGCAGTACTTC
CDR3: CASSSQEGYAQYF

J: TRBJ2-5
size: once
D: -
V: TRBV2
DNA: TGTGCCAGCAATCGACAGGGAGGGGAGCAAGAGACCCAGTACTTC
CDR3: CASNRQGGEQETQYF

J: TRBJ1-3
size: few
D: -
V: TRBV18
DNA: TGTGCCAGCTCACCACCCTCGGGGTCGGCTGGAAACACCATATATTTT
CDR3: CASSPPSGSAGNTIYF

J: TRBJ2-7
size: once
D: TRBD2
V: TRBV5-6
DNA: TGTGCCAGCAGCTTGGGGGGGTTGCGGGGGGCCTCCTACGAGCAGTACTTC
CDR3: CASSLGGLRGASYEQYF

J: TRBJ2-7
size: -
D: TRBD2
V: TRBV19
DNA: TGTGCCAGTAGTATAGGTAGCGGGAGGATCTACGAGCAGTACTTC
CDR3: CASSIGSGRIYEQYF

J: TRBJ2-7
size: few
D: TRBD2
V: TRBV28
DNA: TGTGCCAGCAGTAAACTAGCGTGGGGGTACGAGCAGTACTTC
CDR3: CASSKLAWGYEQYF

J: TRBJ2-7
size: -
D: -
V: TRBV6-1
DNA: TGTGCCAGCAGTGAAAGGGTCCCAGTCCACGAGCAGTACTTC
CDR3: CASSERVPVHEQYF

J: TRBJ2-3
size: -
D: -
V: TRBV4-1
DNA: TGCGCCAGCAGCCAAGTTATTAGCACAGATACGCAGTATTTT
CDR3: CASSQVISTDTQYF

J: TRBJ2-2
size: -
D: -
V: TRBV9
DNA: TGTGCCAGCAGCGTAGACATACGGACCGGGGAGCTGTTTTTT
CDR3: CASSVDIRTGELFF

J: TRBJ1-1
size: -
D: -
V: TRBV10-1
DNA: TGCGCCAGCAGTCGTCAGCCGAACACTGAAGCTTTCTTT
CDR3: CASSRQPNTEAFF

J: TRBJ2-1
size: -
D: TRBD2
V: TRBV2
DNA: TGTGCCAGCAGCGGGGGGGGACTAGCGGAGTACAATGAGCAGTTCTTC
CDR3: CASSGGGLAEYNEQFF

J: TRBJ1-5
size: once
D: TRBD1
V: TRBV28
DNA: TGTGCCAGCAGTTTAACCGGGACAGGGGTCCGACAGCCCCAGCATTTT
CDR3: CASSLTGTGVRQPQHF

J: TRBJ2-7
size: once
D: TRBD2
V: TRBV6-5
DNA: TGTGCCAGCCGGCTAGCGGGAGGGACCTACGAGCAGTACTTC
CDR3: CASRLAGGTYEQYF

J: TRBJ2-7
size: -
D: -
V: TRBV7-9
DNA: TGTGCCAGCAGCTTAGAACAGGCCTCGAAGTACTTC
CDR3: CASSLEQASKYF